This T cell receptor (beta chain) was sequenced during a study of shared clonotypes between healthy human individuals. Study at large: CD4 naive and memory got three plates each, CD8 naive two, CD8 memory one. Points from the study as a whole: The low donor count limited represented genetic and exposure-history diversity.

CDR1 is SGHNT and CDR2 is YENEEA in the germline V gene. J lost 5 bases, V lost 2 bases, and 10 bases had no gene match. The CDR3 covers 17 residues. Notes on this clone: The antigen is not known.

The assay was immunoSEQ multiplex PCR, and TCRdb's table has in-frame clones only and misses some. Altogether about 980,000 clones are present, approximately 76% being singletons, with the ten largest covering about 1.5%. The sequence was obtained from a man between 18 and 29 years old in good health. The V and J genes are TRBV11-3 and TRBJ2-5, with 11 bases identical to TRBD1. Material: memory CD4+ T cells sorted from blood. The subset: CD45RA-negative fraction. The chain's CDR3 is CASSLPRDRGSGETQYF. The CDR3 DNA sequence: TGTGCCAGCAGCTTACCTCGGGACAGGGGGTCGGGCGAGACCCAGTACTTC.